This section outlines one TCR beta chain sequence together with its context. This clone appeared a few times. It has no known antigen specificity. No much larger clone exists at a distance of one base, and base qualities are not known. The data originate from a study of shared clonotypes between healthy human individuals (dated by TCRdb to the early 2020s). As for the study more broadly: A couple of women and a few men aged 18 to 49 years were included in the cohort. Leukapheresis yielded between about 0.85 and 10 billion PBMCs per donor. Blood TCR repertoires of about five healthy adults were deeply sequenced to estimate repertoire size and the extent of clonotype sharing between individuals. For each donor, CD4 naive and CD4 memory were each given three plates, CD8 naive was given two plates, and CD8 memory was given one plate. Different laboratories and diverse techniques were used to prepare libraries and sequence TCR repertoires, to increase sequencing depth and limit assay-specific biases. What the work shows at the level of the full study, not this receptor alone: Larger estimated clonotype richness was generally found for naive subsets than for memory subsets. Pairwise subsampling led to the expectation that sequencing depth would affect the degree of clonotype sharing among donors. Clonotypes shared by all four sorted-subset donors showed higher generation probabilities than non-shared clonotypes. Approximately 5% of naive CD4, 3.5% of naive CD8, about 2.4% of memory CD4, and about 0.4% of memory CD8 clonotypes were shared across a few donors. Even with the large sequencing depth, rarefaction of the sorted-subset datasets indicated that sequencing was incomplete. The small number of donors limited the genetic and exposure-history diversity represented. Sampling was limited to blood, and TCR repertoires in tissue likely differ from TCR repertoires in blood.

Using the deep immunoSEQ assay, TCR CDR3 regions were amplified from genomic DNA by multiplex PCR. Genomic DNA extracted from each cell subset was distributed evenly over all wells of several immunoSEQ 96-well plates, and each plate served as one replicate. For sorted subsets, around 200 ng genomic DNA, equal to 30,000 or so T cell genomes, was loaded into each replicate PCR. The purified libraries were quantified using a Qubit 3.0 fluorometer, sized with a Bioanalyzer 2100, and then quantified again using the KAPA Library Quantification kit. Each immunoSEQ 96-well plate was sequenced on its own single-read 150-cycle Illumina NextSeq 550 flow cell. On the study's bioinformatics: Because only junctional sequences without quality scores were contained in the immunoSEQ output, filtering matching that applied to full-length reads could not be performed. Sequences were annotated with PyIR, a Python wrapper for IgBLAST v1.9, and V/J genes and CDR3 were assigned using IMGT germline references. Reads were removed for weak V/J assignments (E-value above 1e-6), missing CDR3, stop codons, out-of-frame junctions, or ambiguous translated residues. V3J clonotypes were defined as sequences sharing the same inferred V gene, J gene, and CDR3 amino acid sequence. Percentage overlap between repertoires was calculated by dividing the number of shared unique clonotypes by the size of the smaller repertoire. Repertoire richness was assessed with RTK rarefaction, the Chao1 estimator, and Recon v2.1 estimates of unobserved clonotypes. For all TCRbeta clonotypes obtained by the gDNA method from four donors, generation probabilities were computed with OLGA. Held by TCRdb, this immuneACCESS table contains in-frame sequences only and omits some clones. Under half of the omission traces to an unresolved V gene where checked; the cause of the rest is unknown. The V and J calls and clone size come from that table; D and trimming were worked out from the DNA. The sample data list 190,000 or so clones, and about 93% of these were observed just once. The ten top clones hold roughly 0.07% of the sample.

The germline V gene provides CDR1 MDHEN and CDR2 SYDVKM. V is shortened by 8 bases, J by 1 base, and the region joining them spans 11 bases. The CDR3 covers 13 residues, taking in both the cysteine and the phenylalanine. Only the CDR3 region is kept as DNA, spanning 39 bases read in frame from base 1. Healthy HIV-negative adults with no recently reported acute infections or vaccinations were included as donors. Only Caucasian adults living in Nashville, Tennessee, USA were represented among the donors. CD4+ T cells were enriched through magnetic negative selection, after which naive cells were positively selected on CD45RA and the remaining negative fraction served as the memory subset. Blood was collected by leukapheresis, and PBMCs were isolated by Ficoll-Histopaque density gradient centrifugation and then cryopreserved in liquid nitrogen vapor phase. Purity and quantity of every magnetically sorted T cell population were checked by analytical flow cytometry. From each sorted fraction, genomic DNA was isolated and quantified by UV absorbance on a Nanodrop 2000c.

This sequence uses TRBV28 and TRBJ1-1; the D gene is unclear. The source is a woman in her 30s in good health. Material: naive CD4+ T cells sorted from blood. The label giving this sample's cell subset or site can be read as: CD45RA+ positively selected. The CDR3 protein: CASHTAPNTEAFF. The DNA sequence follows: TGTGCCAGCCACACAGCGCCGAACACTGAAGCTTTCTTT.